This entry concerns a single T cell receptor beta chain. The sample holds a few counts of this clone. What antigen it recognizes has not been identified. It has no much larger one-base neighbor in the sample; base qualities were not kept. Based on the germline V gene, the CDR1 and CDR2 sequences are SGHTA and FQGNSA. The CDR3, from cysteine to phenylalanine, totals 18 residues. Only CDR3 DNA is held: 54 bases, read in frame from base 1. V has 4 bases trimmed and J has 0 bases trimmed; junction bases matching no gene number 2. TCRbeta CDR3 regions were amplified from genomic DNA using the immunoSEQ Assay, a bias-controlled multiplex PCR. The published analysis was carried out like this. The number of nucleated cells in each sample was estimated by amplification of reference gene primers within the assay. Sequence reads were collapsed and filtered to measure the absolute abundance of every unique TCRbeta CDR3 rearrangement. For each sample, productive Simpson clonality was calculated by taking the square root of Simpson's diversity index across productive rearrangements. TCRdb's version of the immuneACCESS table is confined to in-frame rearrangements and falls short of the full clone set. An unresolved V gene accounts for under half of the shortfall where checked; the remainder is of unknown origin. Clone size and the V and J calls come from that table; the DNA yielded D and trimming. Present in this sample are nearly 110,000 clones, 89% of which were seen just once. The ten largest clones represent roughly 4.9% of the sample.

These data are taken from a study of blood T cell repertoires in COVID-19 (TCRdb year 2020). About the investigation overall: Samples covering the acute and convalescent phases of COVID-19 were provided by collaborators in the United States, Italy and Spain. The material from the prospective study consisted of cDNA or gDNA derived from T cells, B-cell-depleted T cells, or PBMCs. Deeply sampled blood TCRbeta repertoires from subjects exposed to, actively infected with, or recovered from COVID-19 were included in the dataset. The repertoires were released in a freely available public database intended as a resource for research on the immune response to SARS-CoV-2. Samples came from the ongoing ImmuneRACE study (first 160 participants) plus 1,254 subjects from 6 global collaborators. Sample metadata almost always included a de-identified subject ID, COVID-19 status, age in years and sex. Where available, HLA class I and class II types were taken from metadata supplied by the sample provider and were not determined by assay-based typing.

The collaborating institutions used their own protocols to collect whole blood in K2EDTA tubes. For TCRbeta analysis, collaborator samples were shipped as frozen whole blood, as isolated PBMCs, or as DNA extracted from either sample type. On the study overall, not on this receptor specifically: How much clinical and demographic metadata was included differed by source and by participant, and the metadata was provided uncurated.

Sequencing used peripheral blood. The receptor comes from a man between 35 and 55 years old with active or convalescent COVID-19. The sequence joins TRBV7-2 to TRBJ2-2; 16 bases in the middle match TRBD2. The sequenced DNA is TGTGCCAGCAGCTCTGGGACTAGCGGGAGGGCGAACACCGGGGAGCTGTTTTTT. Its protein product is CASSSGTSGRANTGELFF.